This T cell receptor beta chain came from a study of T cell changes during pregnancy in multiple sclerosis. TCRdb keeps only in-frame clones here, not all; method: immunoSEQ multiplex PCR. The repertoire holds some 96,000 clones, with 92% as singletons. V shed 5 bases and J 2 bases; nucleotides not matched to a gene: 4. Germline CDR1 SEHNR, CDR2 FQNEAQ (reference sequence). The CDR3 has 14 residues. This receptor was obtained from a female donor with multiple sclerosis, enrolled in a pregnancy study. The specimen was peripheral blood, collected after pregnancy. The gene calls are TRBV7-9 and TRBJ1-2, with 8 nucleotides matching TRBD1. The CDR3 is CASSRGQANYGYTF. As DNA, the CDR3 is TGTGCCAGCAGCCGGGGACAGGCAAACTATGGCTACACCTTC. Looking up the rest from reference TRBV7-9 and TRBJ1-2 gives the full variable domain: DTGVSQNPRHKITKRGQNVTFRCDPISEHNRLYWYRQTLGQGPEFLTYFQNEAQLEKSRLLSDRFSAERPKGSFSTLEIQRTEQGDSAMYLCASSRGQANYGYTFGSGTRLTVV.